The 29 T cell receptor beta chains below were found in one sample sequenced in a study of response to subunit inactivated influenza vaccine. TCRdb called the RT-PCR reads again in MiXCR, with one record for every CDR3 protein. The data contain over 750,000 distinct CDR3 sequences, around 20% of them seen just once; the ten biggest clones take up about 10%. The sample was PBMCs from blood, taken less than 6 days after vaccination. The receptors here all came from a man aged 50-59 years who received an inactivated influenza vaccine.

J is TRBJ1-1 and V is TRBV12-3 or TRBV12-4; D call uncertain. Trimming removed 3 bases at V and 6 bases at J, with 14 bases between. The CDR3 covers 14 residues. The DNA of the CDR3 is TGTGCCAGCAGTTTGCGGGGAAGCTTGTCTGAAGCTTTCTTT. This codes for CASSLRGSLSEAFF.

This clonotype was seen only once. The V and J genes are TRBV24-1 and TRBJ2-5; D gene uncertain. Germline CDR1 is KGHDR and CDR2 is SFDVKD. V lost 4 bases and J 4 bases, leaving 15 bases between the germline ends. The CDR3 sequence is 15 residues long. CDR3 DNA sequence: TGTGCCACCAGTGACCCCCAATCGTTTCGAGAGACCCAGTACTTC. Encoded protein: CATSDPQSFRETQYF.

The chain is built from TRBV29-1 and TRBJ1-2; tentatively, D is TRBD1 (6 bases). CDR1 and CDR2 (germline): SQVTM, ANQGSEA. The V and J ends lost 0 bases and 5 bases respectively, with 10 bases between them. The CDR3 extends over 13 amino acids. In DNA, the CDR3 is TGCAGCGTTGAAGAGGGGGCGCGTTATGGCTACACCTTC. Translated, it gives CSVEEGARYGYTF.

This clonotype appeared a few times. The rearrangement uses TRBV10-3 and TRBJ2-2; TRBD1 aligns across 9 bases. Germline-derived CDR1 and CDR2 are ENHRY and SYGVKD. With 8 bases clipped from V and 3 bases from J, the junction kept 7 bases outside the gene matches. CDR3 length: 15 residues. The CDR3 reads CAISPQGAHTGELFF. In DNA form, the CDR3 reads TGTGCCATCTCACCACAGGGGGCCCACACCGGGGAGCTGTTTTTT.

The chain joins TRBV7-9 to TRBJ2-5; 8 nucleotides match TRBD2. The CDR3 length is 17 residues. Germline lookup yields CDR1 SEHNR and CDR2 FQNEAQ (reference sequence). V gave up 6 bases and J gave up 1 base; unmatched junction bases: 13. The CDR3 loop reads CASSPNQAGVLQETQYF. The CDR3 region has the DNA TGTGCCAGCAGTCCAAATCAAGCGGGAGTCCTCCAAGAGACCCAGTACTTC. Together with reference TRBV7-9 and TRBJ2-5, the CDR3 gives the full variable domain: DTGVSQNPRHKITKRGQNVTFRCDPISEHNRLYWYRQTLGQGPEFLTYFQNEAQLEKSRLLSDRFSAERPKGSFSTLEIQRTEQGDSAMYLCASSPNQAGVLQETQYFGPGTRLLVL.

In this sample, this clonotype turned up a few times. The CDR3 bases are TGTGCCAGCAGCTTGCCGGGACAGGGGGAAGAGACCCAGTACTTC. Amino acid sequence: CASSLPGQGEETQYF. The J gene is TRBJ2-5, the V gene TRBV7-8, with TRBD1 identical over 11 bases. Per the germline V gene, CDR1 is SGHVS and CDR2 is FQNEAQ. The junction had 3 bases not matched to a gene; V was cut back by 3 bases and J by 3 bases. The CDR3 consists of 15 residues.

The chain recombines TRBV5-6 with TRBJ2-1; D might be TRBD1 (5 bases). The CDR3 length is 12 residues. V dropped 4 bases and J dropped 10 bases, with 12 bases sitting between them. CDR1 and CDR2 from the germline V gene are SGHDT and YYEEEE. In DNA, the CDR3 is TGTGCCAGCAGCCGGACAACCAGGGAGCAGTTCTTC. Its protein is CASSRTTREQFF. The full variable domain, rest sourced from reference TRBV5-6 and TRBJ2-1, is DAGVTQSPTHLIKTRGQQVTLRCSPKSGHDTVSWYQQALGQGPQFIFQYYEEEERQRGNFPDRFSGHQFPNYSSELNVNALLLGDSALYLCASSRTTREQFFGPGTRLTVL.

This clonotype occurred a few times. The genes are TRBV29-1 and TRBJ2-1, with TRBD2 matching over 7 bases. V was clipped by 3 bases and J by 2 bases; unmatched bases: 10. The CDR3 spans 16 residues. The germline V gene encodes CDR1 SQVTM and CDR2 ANQGSEA. CDR3 in amino acids: CSVDSFAGATYNEQFF. Here the CDR3 DNA reads TGCAGCGTTGATTCTTTTGCGGGAGCGACCTACAATGAGCAGTTCTTC.

This clonotype occurred a few times. This chain connects TRBV5-1 to TRBJ2-6; D not resolved. The CDR3 covers 15 residues. Germline assignment: CDR1 SGHRS and CDR2 YFSETQ. V gave up 5 bases and J gave up 0 bases, with 9 bases separating them. The CDR3 sequence is CASSQYRSGANVLTF. CDR3 bases: TGCGCCAGCAGTCAGTACCGCTCTGGGGCCAACGTCCTGACTTTC.

This rearrangement joins TRBV7-9 to TRBJ2-5; 7 bases are a match to TRBD1. The CDR3 is made up of 14 amino acids. Trimming took 5 bases from V and 1 from J; bases not matched to a gene: 4. Germline V gives CDR1 SEHNR, CDR2 FQNEAQ (reference sequence). The CDR3 coding sequence is TGTGCCAGCAGCGTCCGGGACAGCCAAGAGACCCAGTACTTC. Protein: CASSVRDSQETQYF. The full variable domain, with the rest looked up from reference TRBV7-9 and TRBJ2-5, is DTGVSQNPRHKITKRGQNVTFRCDPISEHNRLYWYRQTLGQGPEFLTYFQNEAQLEKSRLLSDRFSAERPKGSFSTLEIQRTEQGDSAMYLCASSVRDSQETQYFGPGTRLLVL.

This chain links TRBV5-1 with TRBJ2-7; D gene uncertain. The germline V and J ends were trimmed by 0 bases and 5 bases, with 24 bases remaining between them. The CDR3 extends over 18 amino acids. The germline V gene encodes CDR1 SGHRS and CDR2 YFSETQ. In nucleotides, the CDR3 is TGCGCCAGCAGCTTGGGCCCGTCCCAATGGGGTACTATCCACGAGCAGTACTTC. This gives the protein CASSLGPSQWGTIHEQYF.

The gene calls are TRBV10-3 and TRBJ2-5; D is unclear. Trimming took 0 bases from V and 1 from J, leaving 12 bases between them. This CDR3 contains 16 residues. Germline-derived CDR1 and CDR2 are ENHRY and SYGVKD. The CDR3 nucleotides are TGTGCCATCAGTGAGTCGAGGAGAGGTATCCAAGAGACCCAGTACTTC. Its protein product is CAISESRRGIQETQYF.

This clonotype was found a few times. This chain uses TRBV11-3 with TRBJ1-2, with 7 bases identical to TRBD1. Germline V gene sequence: CDR1 SGHNT, CDR2 YENEEA. V lost 5 bases and J lost 4; bases outside the gene matches: 16. The CDR3 totals 17 residues. The CDR3 is CASSPGTAIAGGYGYTF. In DNA, the CDR3 is TGTGCCAGCAGCCCAGGGACAGCCATTGCTGGTGGCTATGGCTACACCTTC.

This clonotype appeared a few times. The CDR3 loop reads CASSLGGRVNEQFF. Here the CDR3 DNA reads TGTGCCAGCAGTTTAGGGGGTAGGGTCAATGAGCAGTTCTTC. The chain employs TRBV12-3 or TRBV12-4 and TRBJ2-1; D remains unclear. Trimming left V 1 base short and J 6 bases short, with 10 bases between. CDR3 length: 14 amino acids.

The V call is TRBV7-3, the J call TRBJ2-5; no firm D call. The germline V gene has CDR1 SGHTA and CDR2 FQGTGA. The CDR3 totals 12 residues. V lost 8 bases and J lost 7, with 14 bases in between. Here the CDR3 DNA reads TGTGCCAGCGGTAGAGGATCGGGGACCCAGTACTTC. It yields the protein CASGRGSGTQYF.

The chain employs TRBV5-5 and TRBJ1-3; D unclear. V was clipped by 4 bases and J by 0 bases, with 11 bases between them. The germline gives CDR1 SGHKS, CDR2 YYEKEE (reference sequence). The CDR3 spans 15 residues. The CDR3 DNA sequence: TGTGCCAGCAGCCTCGGACGGAACTCTGGAAACACCATATATTTT. Translated: CASSLGRNSGNTIYF. Full variable domain (outside the CDR3, taken from reference TRBV5-5 and TRBJ1-3): DAGVTQSPTHLIKTRGQQVTLRCSPISGHKSVSWYQQVLGQGPQFIFQYYEKEERGRGNFPDRFSARQFPNYSSELNVNALLLGDSALYLCASSLGRNSGNTIYFGEGSWLTVV.

This clonotype was recorded a few times. This chain connects TRBV9 to TRBJ2-4; D is possibly TRBD1 or TRBD2 (5 bases each). Germline V gives CDR1 SGDLS, CDR2 YYNGEE. There are 15 residues in the CDR3. With 0 bases removed from V and 7 bases from J, the gap between germline ends came to 14 bases. The DNA of the CDR3 is TGTGCCAGCAGCGTAGAGTCGGGGCTCGGGAACATTCAGTACTTC. Translating gives CASSVESGLGNIQYF.

CDR3 sequence reads: CASSSLGTGSHEQFF. The CDR3, as DNA: TGTGCCAGCAGTTCATTAGGGACAGGGAGCCATGAGCAGTTCTTC. The genes are TRBV12-3 or TRBV12-4 and TRBJ2-1; 9 positions agree with TRBD1. This CDR3 has 15 residues. Trimming took 4 bases from V and 8 from J; bases not matched to a gene: 9.

This chain uses TRBV20-1 with TRBJ1-2, with D unresolved. The CDR3 is 13 residues long. V shed 0 bases and J shed 5 bases, with 10 bases lying between them. Per germline, CDR1 DFQATT and CDR2 SNEGSKA (reference sequence). CDR3 DNA sequence: TGCAGTGCTAGAGATAACCCCTATTATGGCTACACCTTC. As protein: CSARDNPYYGYTF.

The chain uses TRBV7-9 and TRBJ2-7; D is undetermined. The length of the CDR3 is 14 residues. The ends were cut back, 0 bases at V and 2 bases at J, with 8 bases in the middle. Per the germline V gene, CDR1 is SEHNR and CDR2 is FQNEAQ (reference sequence). The CDR3 region has the DNA TGTGCCAGCAGCTTAGCGTATATGCCCTACGAGCAGTACTTC. This translates into CASSLAYMPYEQYF.

The rearrangement links TRBV7-2 to TRBJ2-5; either TRBD1 or TRBD2 may supply D (5 bases each). The CDR3 contains 14 residues. Trimming took off 4 bases at V and 4 bases at J, with 13 bases between the two ends. The germline V gene encodes CDR1 SGHTA and CDR2 FQGNSA. In DNA form, the CDR3 reads TGTGCCAGCAGCTGGGCCGAGGGGCCAGAGACCCAGTACTTC. Protein: CASSWAEGPETQYF. The variable domain in full, with the rest retrieved from reference TRBV7-2 and TRBJ2-5, is GAGVSQSPSNKVTEKGKDVELRCDPISGHTALYWYRQSLGQGLEFLIYFQGNSAPDKSGLPSDRFSAERTGGSVSTLTIQRTQQEDSAVYLCASSWAEGPETQYFGPGTRLLVL.

The chain uses TRBV30 and TRBJ2-1, with 10 positions matching TRBD1. The CDR3 length is 14 residues. V lost 4 bases and J lost 6; bases outside the gene matches: 6. Germline CDR1 is GTSNPN and CDR2 is SVGIG (reference sequence). For the CDR3, the DNA is TGTGCCTGGAAGGGACAGGGGCGCTCCAATGAGCAGTTCTTC. Translation: CAWKGQGRSNEQFF.

This clonotype was seen only once. This chain's CDR3 is CASIQTTIAGKTYEQYF. The CDR3 nucleotides read TGTGCCAGCATCCAAACCACGATTGCGGGCAAGACCTACGAGCAGTACTTC. The chain uses TRBV28 and TRBJ2-7; possibly TRBD2 for D (5 bases). V was trimmed by 7 bases and J by 2 bases, leaving 24 bases between them. This CDR3 has 17 amino acids. Per the germline V gene, CDR1 is MDHEN and CDR2 is SYDVKM.

This clonotype was counted a few times. CDR3 sequence: CASSPDAGTSGIRSYNEQFF. CDR3 sequence (DNA): TGTGCCAGCAGCCCCGATGCGGGGACTAGCGGGATCCGCTCCTACAATGAGCAGTTCTTC. The V and J genes are TRBV11-1 and TRBJ2-1, with TRBD2 matching over 13 bases. CDR3 length equals 20 residues. Germline V lookup: CDR1 SGHAT, CDR2 FQDESV (reference sequence). The V gene end was trimmed by 5 bases and the J gene end by 0 bases; junction bases not matched to a gene: 13.

The chain joins TRBV5-1 to TRBJ1-2; D possibly corresponds to TRBD1 (5 bases). The CDR3 is 15 residues long. Germline V gene sequence: CDR1 SGHRS, CDR2 YFSETQ. V was trimmed by 4 bases and J by 6 bases, leaving 19 bases between them. CDR3 coding DNA: TGCGCCAGCAGCGAAAACCCGCCAGGGTCTGATGGCTACACCTTC. It codes for CASSENPPGSDGYTF.

This clonotype was seen only a few times. This chain joins TRBV7-9 and TRBJ2-6; perhaps TRBD2 as D (5 bases). CDR3 length: 16 residues. V lost 1 base to trimming and J lost 2 bases, with 9 bases between them. The germline CDR1 and CDR2 sequences are SEHNR and FQNEAQ (reference sequence). CDR3 protein: CASSLGGLTGANVLTF. CDR3 nucleotides: TGTGCCAGCAGCTTAGGAGGGCTGACTGGGGCCAACGTCCTGACTTTC. Supplemented by reference TRBV7-9 and TRBJ2-6, the full variable domain reads DTGVSQNPRHKITKRGQNVTFRCDPISEHNRLYWYRQTLGQGPEFLTYFQNEAQLEKSRLLSDRFSAERPKGSFSTLEIQRTEQGDSAMYLCASSLGGLTGANVLTFGAGSRLTVL.

The gene calls are TRBV4-3 and TRBJ1-5, with no clear D. The V gene's germline CDR1 is LGHNA and CDR2 YSLEER. V lost 2 bases and J 2 bases, leaving 10 bases between the germline ends. CDR3 length equals 15 residues. The CDR3 DNA is TGCGCCAGCAGCCAAACCCGCGGAGGCAATCAGCCCCAGCATTTT. It codes for CASSQTRGGNQPQHF.

This clonotype was seen only a few times. The rearrangement links TRBV7-2 to TRBJ1-2; D remains unclear. The CDR3 covers 16 residues. Germline CDR1 reads SGHTA; CDR2 reads FQGNSA. V lost 1 base and J 8 bases, leaving 20 bases between the germline ends. The CDR3 coding sequence is TGTGCCAGCAGCTTAGATTTAACGTCGGCGATTTGGGGCTACACCTTC. It specifies CASSLDLTSAIWGYTF. The full variable domain, in which reference TRBV7-2 and TRBJ1-2 provide the parts outside the CDR3, is GAGVSQSPSNKVTEKGKDVELRCDPISGHTALYWYRQSLGQGLEFLIYFQGNSAPDKSGLPSDRFSAERTGGSVSTLTIQRTQQEDSAVYLCASSLDLTSAIWGYTFGSGTRLTVV.

J is TRBJ1-1 and V is TRBV18; 8 bases map to TRBD1. CDR3 length: 13 amino acids. V lost 4 bases to trimming and J lost 6 bases; unmatched junction nucleotides: 4. Looked up from germline, CDR1 is KGHSH and CDR2 is LQKENI. CDR3: CASSLRTGSEAFF. Written as DNA, the CDR3 is TGTGCCAGCTCACTACGGACAGGGTCTGAAGCTTTCTTT.